This T cell receptor beta chain was sequenced during a study of blood T cell repertoires in COVID-19. Clones were sequenced by immunoSEQ multiplex PCR, and TCRdb holds only the in-frame ones, with some missing. Of about 80,000 clones in the sample, 78% were seen once. Germline values: CDR1 MDHEN, CDR2 SYDVKM. The CDR3 is 14 amino acids. Between the trimmed V and J ends, which lost 2 bases and 3 bases, there was a span of 8 bases. The sequenced sample consisted of peripheral blood. The source of this sequence is a human donor in a cohort sampled during active COVID-19. V is TRBV28 and J is TRBJ2-4; D is undetermined. Here the CDR3 reads CASSLGLLKNIQYF. The CDR3 region has the DNA TGTGCCAGCAGTTTAGGGCTCCTCAAAAACATTCAGTACTTC. Looking up the rest from reference TRBV28 and TRBJ2-4 gives the full variable domain: DVKVTQSSRYLVKRTGEKVFLECVQDMDHENMFWYRQDPGLGLRLIYFSYDVKMKEKGDIPEGYSVSREKKERFSLILESASTNQTSMYLCASSLGLLKNIQYFGAGTRLSVL.